A selection of T cell receptor beta chains follows, all from one sample in a study of T-cell memory formation after mild COVID-19. TCRdb re-called the 5' RACE reads with MiXCR, one entry per CDR3 protein. The repertoire holds 500,000 to 550,000 distinct CDR3 sequences, with over 20% as singletons. Sequencing was done on a sample of PBMCs or a T cell subset sorted from them (not recorded which). The receptors come from an adult woman who had mild COVID-19 (a few samples of this study predate the infection). Cell type and time point are not known. CDR3s include the opening cysteine and the closing phenylalanine or tryptophan. D genes are given only for firm matches. Clone size is shown for a subset of rows, as once, few, many or a class of expanded clone.

DNA: TGTGCCAGCAGCAGGTTTAACGAGTTTTTGGGCCAAGAGACCCAGTACTTC
CDR3: CASSRFNEFLGQETQYF
V: TRBV7-9
size: -
D: -
J: TRBJ2-5

DNA: TGTGCCAGCAGTGAAGCGCGTTTTAAAGTGGCAGATACGCAGTATTTT
CDR3: CASSEARFKVADTQYF
V: TRBV6-1
size: few
D: -
J: TRBJ2-3

DNA: TGTGCCTGGAGCGTCGGACCCCCCATCGAGCAGTACTTC
CDR3: CAWSVGPPIEQYF
V: TRBV30
size: few
D: -
J: TRBJ2-7

DNA: TGTGCCAGCAGTTATGGGGGAGGAGCAGAGACCCAGTACTTC
CDR3: CASSYGGGAETQYF
V: TRBV6-5
size: -
D: -
J: TRBJ2-5

DNA: TGTGCCAGCACCCGATCCAGTTACACCGGGGAGCTGTTTTTT
CDR3: CASTRSSYTGELFF
V: TRBV12-3/TRBV12-4
size: few
D: -
J: TRBJ2-2

DNA: TGTGCCAGCAGGAACGGACCGAACACTGAAGCTTTCTTT
CDR3: CASRNGPNTEAFF
V: TRBV27
size: few
D: -
J: TRBJ1-1

DNA: TGTGCCAGCAGCCAAGAATTCGGACAGACCTATCAGCCCCAGCATTTT
CDR3: CASSQEFGQTYQPQHF
V: TRBV4-2
size: -
D: -
J: TRBJ1-5

DNA: TGTGCCAGCAGCCTGACACTTAATGAAAAACTGTTTTTT
CDR3: CASSLTLNEKLFF
V: TRBV13
size: -
D: -
J: TRBJ1-4

DNA: TGCGCCAGCAGCCAAGTCGAGAGGCTCTCCTACGAGCAGTATTTC
CDR3: CASSQVERLSYEQYF
V: TRBV4-1
size: -
D: -
J: TRBJ2-7

DNA: TGCGCCAGCAGCCCATCCTCTAGCGGAGCCAATGAGCAGTTCTTC
CDR3: CASSPSSSGANEQFF
V: TRBV4-3
size: -
D: TRBD2
J: TRBJ2-1

DNA: TGTGCCAGCAGCTTAGTGGAACAACTCACAGATACGCAGTATTTT
CDR3: CASSLVEQLTDTQYF
V: TRBV7-9
size: few
D: -
J: TRBJ2-3

DNA: TGTGCCAGTACCGGACAGAACTCCTACAATGAGCAGTTCTTC
CDR3: CASTGQNSYNEQFF
V: TRBV5-6
size: many
D: -
J: TRBJ2-1

DNA: TGTGCCAGCAGCTTAGCGCTGGCGCGGGAGACCCAGTACTTC
CDR3: CASSLALARETQYF
V: TRBV7-9
size: -
D: -
J: TRBJ2-5

DNA: TGCAGCGTTGAAGATCGGACTAGCCCTGAAGGAGATACGCAGTATTTT
CDR3: CSVEDRTSPEGDTQYF
V: TRBV29-1
size: few
D: TRBD2
J: TRBJ2-3

DNA: TGTGCCAGCAGCTCCACCGGGACAGGGTTTGACGAGCAGTACTTC
CDR3: CASSSTGTGFDEQYF
V: TRBV5-8
size: -
D: TRBD1
J: TRBJ2-7

DNA: TGTGCCAGCAGCGTAGTCCCTAGCGGCACAGATACGCAGTATTTT
CDR3: CASSVVPSGTDTQYF
V: TRBV9
size: few
D: -
J: TRBJ2-3

DNA: TGCGCCAGCAGCCAAGTTATTGGGGGTTCTCAGCCCCAGCATTTT
CDR3: CASSQVIGGSQPQHF
V: TRBV4-3
size: few
D: -
J: TRBJ1-5

DNA: TGTGCCAGCAGCTTAGTAGAAGGCATTCAGTACTTC
CDR3: CASSLVEGIQYF
V: TRBV7-2
size: few
D: -
J: TRBJ2-4

DNA: TGTGCCAGCAGTACCGTTGATGGGTTCAATGAGCAGTTCTTC
CDR3: CASSTVDGFNEQFF
V: TRBV11-1
size: few
D: -
J: TRBJ2-1

DNA: TGTGCCAGCCTACCGCGGAAGTCCGGGGTGACAGATACGCAGTATTTT
CDR3: CASLPRKSGVTDTQYF
V: TRBV2
size: -
D: -
J: TRBJ2-3

DNA: TGTGCCAGCAGGTGGAGTTATAGCAATCAGCCCCAGCATTTT
CDR3: CASRWSYSNQPQHF
V: TRBV12-3/TRBV12-4
size: few
D: -
J: TRBJ1-5

DNA: TGTGCCAGCAGCCGGGACAGGGCGATTTCTAGCGAGCAGTACTTC
CDR3: CASSRDRAISSEQYF
V: TRBV7-3
size: -
D: TRBD1
J: TRBJ2-7

DNA: TGTGCCAGCAGACCCTACAGAGGGGGGGCTTTCGTAGATACGCAGTATTTT
CDR3: CASRPYRGGAFVDTQYF
V: TRBV12-3/TRBV12-4
size: -
D: -
J: TRBJ2-3

DNA: TGCAGCGTTGTTGAGGGGTGGACAGATACGCAGTATTTT
CDR3: CSVVEGWTDTQYF
V: TRBV29-1
size: few
D: -
J: TRBJ2-3

DNA: TGTGCCAGCAGCTTAGTTAAGGGGGCAGACGCAGATACGCAGTATTTT
CDR3: CASSLVKGADADTQYF
V: TRBV7-2
size: few
D: TRBD1
J: TRBJ2-3

DNA: TGTGCCAGCAGCTTAGAGGCCACCCGGGCGGCCCAGTACTTC
CDR3: CASSLEATRAAQYF
V: TRBV7-9
size: few
D: -
J: TRBJ2-5

DNA: TGTGCCAGCAGTTCCCCCGACACTGATGCTAACTATGGCTACACCTTC
CDR3: CASSSPDTDANYGYTF
V: TRBV13
size: once
D: -
J: TRBJ1-2

DNA: TGTGCCAGCAGCTTAGGTCCGGGACAGTCATACGAGCAGTACTTC
CDR3: CASSLGPGQSYEQYF
V: TRBV7-6
size: -
D: TRBD1
J: TRBJ2-7

DNA: TGTGCCAGCAGAGATATCCCGACAGAGAACACCGGGGAGCTGTTTTTT
CDR3: CASRDIPTENTGELFF
V: TRBV7-2
size: -
D: -
J: TRBJ2-2

DNA: TGTGCCAGCAGCGTAGGTCGGAGCTATGGCTACACCTTC
CDR3: CASSVGRSYGYTF
V: TRBV9
size: -
D: -
J: TRBJ1-2

DNA: TGTGCCAGCTCACCGGACAGGGCCGAGCAGTACTTC
CDR3: CASSPDRAEQYF
V: TRBV18
size: once
D: TRBD1
J: TRBJ2-7

DNA: TGTGCCATCAGTGAGTCGAGGGGGATTGGATATGGCTACACCTTC
CDR3: CAISESRGIGYGYTF
V: TRBV10-3
size: -
D: -
J: TRBJ1-2

DNA: TGTGCTAGCAGCCGGACGGCCTACTACGAGCAGTACTTC
CDR3: CASSRTAYYEQYF
V: TRBV7-7
size: -
D: -
J: TRBJ2-7

DNA: TGTGCCATCAGTGAGCCGCTCGGACAGCAAGAGACCCAGTACTTC
CDR3: CAISEPLGQQETQYF
V: TRBV10-3
size: few
D: -
J: TRBJ2-5

DNA: TGTGCCAGTAGTGAGGGGGATATGAGCTCCTACGAGCAGTACTTC
CDR3: CASSEGDMSSYEQYF
V: TRBV19
size: -
D: -
J: TRBJ2-7

DNA: TGTGCCAGCGCCGACCTGGGGGGCAAGAACGAGCAGTACTTC
CDR3: CASADLGGKNEQYF
V: TRBV6-5
size: -
D: -
J: TRBJ2-7

DNA: TGTGCCAGCAGCGAGCGGGGCTTATACCAAGAGACCCAGTACTTC
CDR3: CASSERGLYQETQYF
V: TRBV7-8
size: -
D: TRBD2
J: TRBJ2-5

DNA: TGCGCCAGCAGCTGGGGGCAATGGGAGGTACAGGAGACCCAGTACTTC
CDR3: CASSWGQWEVQETQYF
V: TRBV5-1
size: few
D: -
J: TRBJ2-5

DNA: TGTGCCAGCAGTCCCACTAGCTTAGTTGCCTACAATGAGCAGTTCTTC
CDR3: CASSPTSLVAYNEQFF
V: TRBV12-3/TRBV12-4
size: -
D: -
J: TRBJ2-1

DNA: TGTGCCAGCAGCTTAGAAAGGGGAAACTACGAGCAGTACTTC
CDR3: CASSLERGNYEQYF
V: TRBV7-9
size: -
D: -
J: TRBJ2-7

DNA: TGCAGTGCTAGAGTTGGGGGGAAGACCGGGGAGCTGTTTTTT
CDR3: CSARVGGKTGELFF
V: TRBV20-1
size: -
D: -
J: TRBJ2-2

DNA: TGTGCCAGCAGCCACCTCAGGGGCCTACGGGGGGAGCAGTACTTC
CDR3: CASSHLRGLRGEQYF
V: TRBV7-3
size: -
D: -
J: TRBJ2-7

DNA: TGCAGTGCTAGATCCATCGGAGCGCTAGCTAGCACAGATACGCAGTATTTT
CDR3: CSARSIGALASTDTQYF
V: TRBV20-1
size: few
D: -
J: TRBJ2-3

DNA: TGCGCCAGCAGCCAAGAGAGGCAGAAACTGTTTTTT
CDR3: CASSQERQKLFF
V: TRBV4-1
size: -
D: -
J: TRBJ1-4

DNA: TGTGCCAGCAGCTTAGCCCTATTGACTAGCGGGAGTTCAGAGACCCAGTACTTC
CDR3: CASSLALLTSGSSETQYF
V: TRBV11-3
size: -
D: TRBD2
J: TRBJ2-5

DNA: TGTGCCAGCAGTTTTCGAAAATTAAACGAGCAGTACTTC
CDR3: CASSFRKLNEQYF
V: TRBV27
size: -
D: -
J: TRBJ2-7

DNA: TGTGCCAGCAGCTTAGGGTCAGCTCCCTACTCTGGGGCCAACGTCCTGACTTTC
CDR3: CASSLGSAPYSGANVLTF
V: TRBV7-3
size: few
D: -
J: TRBJ2-6

DNA: TGTGCCAGCAGCCAAGTAATCTCTCGGCGCTCCGGGGAGCTGTTTTTT
CDR3: CASSQVISRRSGELFF
V: TRBV14
size: few
D: -
J: TRBJ2-2

DNA: TGTGCCAGCAGCCCAGCAAGGAGGACAGGGCGTTCTACCGGCACGCAGTATTTT
CDR3: CASSPARRTGRSTGTQYF
V: TRBV6-2/TRBV6-3
size: -
D: TRBD1
J: TRBJ2-3

DNA: TGCAGTGCTGCCGGAGCGGGGGGCTTGGAGACCCAGTACTTC
CDR3: CSAAGAGGLETQYF
V: TRBV20-1
size: -
D: TRBD2
J: TRBJ2-5

DNA: TGCAGCGTTGAAGATCATCGCAGGGAGAACACTGAAGCTTTCTTT
CDR3: CSVEDHRRENTEAFF
V: TRBV29-1
size: -
D: -
J: TRBJ1-1

DNA: TGTGCCAGCAGCGTAGGAAACTACAATGAGCAGTTCTTC
CDR3: CASSVGNYNEQFF
V: TRBV9
size: -
D: -
J: TRBJ2-1

DNA: TGTGCCAGCAGTGAACACGGTAGCGGGGGTGAGGAAGATACGCAGTATTTT
CDR3: CASSEHGSGGEEDTQYF
V: TRBV25-1
size: few
D: TRBD2
J: TRBJ2-3